A selection of T cell receptor beta chains follows, all from one sample in a study of shared clonotypes between healthy human individuals. The repertoire was sequenced with immunoSEQ multiplex PCR; TCRdb's copy has only in-frame clones and lacks some. The sample has approximately 650,000 clones, just under 97% seen once; the top ten hold approximately 0.1%. Specimen: naive CD8+ T cells sorted from blood. Every receptor here comes from a woman between 25 and 40 years old in good health. CDR3s include the opening cysteine and the closing phenylalanine or tryptophan.

length: 18
V: TRBV27
CDR3: CASSPRWGTMAGANVLTF

length: 15
V: TRBV5-6
CDR3: CASSGGLAGGVEQFF

length: 16
V: TRBV7-6
CDR3: CASSFGPLLPDYGYTF

length: 14
V: TRBV28
CDR3: CASSLSPGGGGYTF

length: 11
V: TRBV6-4
CDR3: CASSDLRSPFF

length: 14
V: TRBV27
CDR3: CASSLGGGTTEAFF

length: 15
V: TRBV4-2
CDR3: CASSQEGTRGDTQYF

length: 16
V: TRBV19
CDR3: CASSKARDRWGVWQFF

length: 13
V: TRBV28
CDR3: CASSFEYTGELFF

length: 15
V: TRBV9
CDR3: CASSHGQGSSYEQYF

length: 18
V: TRBV7-6
CDR3: CASSLLGEGPAGTDTQYF